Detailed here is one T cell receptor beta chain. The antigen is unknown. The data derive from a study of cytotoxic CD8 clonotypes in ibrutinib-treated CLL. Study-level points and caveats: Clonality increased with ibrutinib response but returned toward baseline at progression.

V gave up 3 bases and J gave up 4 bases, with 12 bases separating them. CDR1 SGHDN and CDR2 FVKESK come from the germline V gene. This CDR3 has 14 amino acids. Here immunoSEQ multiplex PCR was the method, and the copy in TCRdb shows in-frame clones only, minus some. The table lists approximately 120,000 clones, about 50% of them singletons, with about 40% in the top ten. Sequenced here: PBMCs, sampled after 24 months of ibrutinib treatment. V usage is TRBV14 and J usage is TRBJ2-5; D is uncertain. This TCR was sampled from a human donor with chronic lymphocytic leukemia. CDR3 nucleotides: TGTGCCAGCAGCCATCTTAAAGGGCCAGAGACCCAGTACTTC. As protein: CASSHLKGPETQYF. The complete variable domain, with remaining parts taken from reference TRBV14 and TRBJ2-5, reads EAGVTQFPSHSVIEKGQTVTLRCDPISGHDNLYWYRRVMGKEIKFLLHFVKESKQDESGMPNNRFLAERTGGTYSTLKVQPAELEDSGVYFCASSHLKGPETQYFGPGTRLLVL.